These 31 T cell receptor beta chains were sequenced from one sample in a study of blood T cell repertoires in COVID-19 (dated by TCRdb to about 2020). The protocol used for the library was the immunoSEQ multiplex PCR assay. The table comes from immuneACCESS by way of TCRdb, which keeps in-frame sequences with V and J called. Part of the clones is missing from these tables; in studies checked, under half for an unresolved V gene and the rest for unknown reasons. Counted in this sample were about 270,000 clones; about 88% of them appeared once. The top ten hold 1.4% to 1.5% of the sample. What was sequenced was peripheral blood. The receptors come from a human donor with COVID-19, enrolled during active disease. The donor label of this sample is uncertain.

The gene calls are TRBV29-1 and TRBJ1-4, with a tentative D call TRBD1 (6 bases). Germline V gene lookup returns CDR1 SQVTM and CDR2 ANQGSEA. V gave up 7 bases and J gave up 4 bases, with 13 bases separating them. CDR3 size: 13 residues. CDR3 sequence (DNA): TGCAGCGCTGGGGGGGGCAGTAATGAAAAACTGTTTTTT. This codes for CSAGGGSNEKLFF.

The chain uses TRBV12-3 or TRBV12-4 and TRBJ1-1; D possibly corresponds to TRBD1 (5 bases). CDR3 length: 12 amino acids. Trimming cost V 6 bases and J 5 bases, with 10 bases left between them. The CDR3 coding sequence is TGTGCCAGCAGGAGGGAGGGGACTGAAGCTTTCTTT. Translation gives CASRREGTEAFF.

V usage is TRBV7-9 and J usage is TRBJ2-4, with a possible D match to TRBD1 (5 bases). Germline V gene lookup returns CDR1 SEHNR and CDR2 FQNEAQ (reference sequence). CDR3 length: 17 residues. V lost 3 bases and J lost 2, with 17 bases in between. The CDR3 reads CASSLDPTVTSKNIQYF. The CDR3 DNA reads TGTGCCAGCAGCTTGGATCCGACAGTCACCTCCAAAAACATTCAGTACTTC.

The CDR3 here is CASSLVDRYEQYF. CDR3 sequence (DNA): TGTGCCAGCAGCTTAGTGGACAGATACGAGCAGTACTTC. The rearrangement links TRBV11-2 to TRBJ2-7; possible D gene TRBD1, 6 bases. Per the germline V gene, CDR1 is SGHAT and CDR2 is FQNNGV. There are 13 residues in the CDR3. Trimming pared 1 base from V and 4 bases from J, leaving 8 bases between.

The chain uses TRBV6-5 and TRBJ2-5; TRBD2 aligns across 9 bases. The CDR3 contains 16 residues. V shed 0 bases and J 2 bases; nucleotides not matched to a gene: 4. Germline V gives CDR1 MNHEY, CDR2 SVGAGI. This chain's CDR3 is CASSYSSTSGQETQYF. For the CDR3, the DNA is TGTGCCAGCAGTTACTCATCGACTAGCGGACAAGAGACCCAGTACTTC.

V gene TRBV19 combines with J gene TRBJ1-1; 7 bases line up with TRBD1. The ends lost 5 bases at V and 8 bases at J; junction bases unmatched: 2. Germline-derived CDR1 and CDR2 are LNHDA and SQIVND (reference sequence). The CDR3 spans 11 residues. In DNA form, the CDR3 reads TGTGCCAGTAGTTACAGGGGAGAAGCTTTCTTT. Amino acids: CASSYRGEAFF. Full variable domain (remainder filled in from reference TRBV19 and TRBJ1-1): DGGITQSPKYLFRKEGQNVTLSCEQNLNHDAMYWYRQDPGQGLRLIYYSQIVNDFQKGDIAEGYSVSREKKESFPLTVTSAQKNPTAFYLCASSYRGEAFFGQGTRLTVV.

The chain joins TRBV7-2 to TRBJ1-1, with D maybe TRBD1 (6 bases). This CDR3 region has 12 residues. V was trimmed by 5 bases and J by 9 bases, leaving 13 bases between them. The germline V gene encodes CDR1 SGHTA and CDR2 FQGNSA. The CDR3 nucleotides read TGTGCCAGCAGCGCAAACAGGGTTCAAGCTTTCTTT. Its protein is CASSANRVQAFF.

The V gene is TRBV28, the J gene TRBJ2-3; 7 bases align to TRBD1. Germline CDR1 MDHEN, CDR2 SYDVKM. V was pared by 2 bases and J by 3 bases, with 8 bases of the junction left unmatched. There are 16 residues in the CDR3. CDR3 coding DNA: TGTGCCAGCAGTTTACGGTACAGGGGCGGGACAGATACGCAGTATTTT. It translates to CASSLRYRGGTDTQYF.

The CDR3 nucleotides are TGTGCCAGCAGGTTGGGCTTGGATCAGCCCCAGCATTTT. Encoded protein: CASRLGLDQPQHF. The gene calls are TRBV12-3 or TRBV12-4 and TRBJ1-5; no clear D. V was clipped by 6 bases and J by 5 bases, with 11 bases between them. The length of the CDR3 is 13 residues.

This chain joins TRBV5-1 and TRBJ1-5; D unresolved. The V end was cut by 5 bases, the J end by 0 bases, with 12 bases between. Germline V gene lookup returns CDR1 SGHRS and CDR2 YFSETQ. The CDR3 is 15 amino acids. The CDR3 region has the DNA TGCGCCAGCAGACGGACTGCCGATAGCAATCAGCCCCAGCATTTT. Protein sequence: CASRRTADSNQPQHF.

The V and J genes are TRBV30 and TRBJ1-2; 7 nucleotides align to TRBD1. The junction had 10 bases not matched to a gene; V was cut back by 3 bases and J by 6 bases. CDR3 length: 14 residues. The germline V gene encodes CDR1 GTSNPN and CDR2 SVGIG (reference sequence). For the CDR3, the DNA is TGTGCCTGGAGCCGACTCTCAGGGGGGAATGGCTACACCTTC. Its protein product is CAWSRLSGGNGYTF.

The V call is TRBV10-3, the J call TRBJ2-7; D not resolved. This CDR3 region has 13 residues. With 6 bases removed from V and 5 bases from J, the gap between germline ends came to 14 bases. Germline loops: CDR1 ENHRY, CDR2 SYGVKD. The CDR3 DNA follows: TGTGCCATCAGGATCGGGTCCGCGAACGAGCAGTACTTC. Its translation: CAIRIGSANEQYF.

The V and J genes are TRBV6-2 or TRBV6-3 and TRBJ2-5; no reliable D call. Germline V gene data show CDR1 as MNHEY and CDR2 as SVGEGT. The CDR3 loop spans 11 amino acids. V was cut by 5 bases and J by 5 bases, with 6 bases left in between. CDR3 sequence (DNA): TGTGCCAGCAGTCGGTTGGAGACCCAGTACTTC. It yields the protein CASSRLETQYF.

The chain joins TRBV9 to TRBJ1-2; D is unresolved. The V gene lost 2 bases and the J gene lost 10 bases, with 15 bases spanning the gap. Germline V gene sequence: CDR1 SGDLS, CDR2 YYNGEE. The CDR3 sequence is 13 residues long. The CDR3 loop reads CASSVPGYGVYTF. The CDR3, as DNA: TGTGCCAGCAGCGTCCCGGGCTACGGGGTCTACACCTTC.

V usage is TRBV6-2 or TRBV6-3 and J usage is TRBJ2-3, with 7 bases identical to TRBD1. Unmatched junction bases numbered 4, after V lost 6 bases and J lost 1 base. The CDR3 contains 14 residues. Looked up from germline, CDR1 is MNHEY and CDR2 is SVGEGT. The CDR3 nucleotides read TGTGCCAGCAGCCCAGGGGGTGGCACAGATACGCAGTATTTT. Translating gives CASSPGGGTDTQYF.

The chain combines TRBV27 with TRBJ2-7; D not certain. This CDR3 comprises 13 residues. V shed 1 base and J shed 0 bases, with 4 bases lying between them. Germline-derived CDR1 and CDR2 are MNHEY and SMNVEV (reference sequence). DNA for the CDR3: TGTGCCAGCAGTTTATGGAGCTCCTACGAGCAGTACTTC. Translating gives CASSLWSSYEQYF.

V is TRBV6-5 and J is TRBJ2-1; unclear D gene. Trimming took 5 bases from V and 9 from J, leaving 20 bases between them. The CDR3 length is 15 residues. From germline, CDR1 is MNHEY and CDR2 SVGAGI. The CDR3 DNA reads as TGTGCCAGCAGTCCTACCTGGGCGAGAACCAGTGAGCAGTTCTTC. Its translation is CASSPTWARTSEQFF.

The sample holds many counts of this clone. CDR3 region: CASSLDGGGSTDTQYF. Here the CDR3 DNA reads TGTGCCAGCAGCTTAGACGGCGGGGGCAGCACAGATACGCAGTATTTT. J is TRBJ2-3 and V is TRBV7-2; tentatively, D is TRBD2 (7 bases). The V end lost 1 base, the J end lost 0 bases, and 11 bases lay between the germline ends. The CDR3 is 16 residues long. CDR1 and CDR2 (germline): SGHTA, FQGNSA.

This clone is a singleton in its sample. The chain combines TRBV7-8 with TRBJ2-1, with D possibly being TRBD1 (5 bases). From germline, CDR1 is SGHVS and CDR2 FQNEAQ. There are 17 residues in the CDR3. Trimming took off 1 base at V and 7 bases at J, with 20 bases between the two ends. DNA of the CDR3: TGTGCCAGCAGCTTAGTACTGGGGCTAGAGGTTCGGAATGAGCAGTTCTTC. Translating gives CASSLVLGLEVRNEQFF. Variable domain in full (rest from reference TRBV7-8 and TRBJ2-1): GAGVSQSPRYKVAKRGQDVALRCDPISGHVSLFWYQQALGQGPEFLTYFQNEAQLDKSGLPSDRFFAERPEGSVSTLKIQRTQQEDSAVYLCASSLVLGLEVRNEQFFGPGTRLTVL.

The genes are TRBV19 and TRBJ2-7; 12 nucleotides agree with TRBD2. The CDR3 length is 14 residues. The J segment lost 6 bases and the V segment lost 4 bases, leaving 4 bases of the junction unmatched. Germline V lookup: CDR1 LNHDA, CDR2 SQIVND (reference sequence). This CDR3 is CASSTSGRVGEQYF. CDR3 nucleotide sequence: TGTGCCAGTAGTACTAGCGGGAGGGTTGGCGAGCAGTACTTC.

The CDR3 DNA reads as TGTGCCAGCAGTGTCGGGACTAAGGGCGCAGATACGCAGTATTTT. As protein: CASSVGTKGADTQYF. The chain uses TRBV2 and TRBJ2-3; TRBD2 aligns across 7 bases. The junction had 8 bases not matched to a gene; V was cut back by 4 bases and J by 4 bases. CDR3 length equals 15 residues. The germline V gene encodes CDR1 SNHLY and CDR2 FYNNEI. Combining the CDR3 with reference TRBV2 and TRBJ2-3 gives the whole variable domain EPEVTQTPSHQVTQMGQEVILRCVPISNHLYFYWYRQILGQKVEFLVSFYNNEISEKSEIFDDQFSVERPDGSNFTLKIRSTKLEDSAMYFCASSVGTKGADTQYFGPGTRLTVL.

The genes are TRBV29-1 and TRBJ2-3; 7 bases match TRBD1. Losses at the gene ends were 2 bases for V and 0 bases for J; bases not matched to a gene: 5. Per the germline V gene, CDR1 is SQVTM and CDR2 is ANQGSEA. The CDR3 is 15 residues long. The DNA of the CDR3 is TGCAGCGTTGAACTAGGGACAGTTAGCACAGATACGCAGTATTTT. Translation gives CSVELGTVSTDTQYF.

The chain links TRBV27 to TRBJ2-5; 8 bases agree with TRBD1. The ends lost 6 bases at V and 2 bases at J; junction bases unmatched: 8. CDR3 length: 15 amino acids. Germline assignment: CDR1 MNHEY and CDR2 SMNVEV (reference sequence). The CDR3 here is CASRGDRPFQETQYF. DNA of the CDR3: TGTGCCAGCAGAGGGGACAGGCCCTTTCAAGAGACCCAGTACTTC.

V is TRBV10-3 and J is TRBJ2-4; 7 positions agree with TRBD1. Germline V gives CDR1 ENHRY, CDR2 SYGVKD. This CDR3 has 13 amino acids. V dropped 5 bases and J dropped 5; count of bases not matched to a gene: 3. CDR3 protein: CAISWDSENIQYF. The CDR3 bases are TGTGCCATCAGTTGGGACAGCGAAAACATTCAGTACTTC.

The rearrangement uses TRBV30 and TRBJ2-7; D possibly corresponds to TRBD1 (7 bases). CDR3 size: 16 residues. Trimming shortened V by 1 base and J by 0 bases, and 16 bases separated the two germline ends. Germline lookup yields CDR1 GTSNPN and CDR2 SVGIG (reference sequence). The CDR3 DNA reads as TGTGCCTGGAGTGATTTACAGGGGACTTACTCCTACGAGCAGTACTTC. Translated: CAWSDLQGTYSYEQYF.

This clone has just a few counts. The chain employs TRBV5-5 and TRBJ1-3, with 7 bases fitting TRBD1. With 2 bases clipped from V and 3 bases from J, the junction kept 2 bases outside the gene matches. This CDR3 region has 14 residues. Germline CDR1 SGHKS, CDR2 YYEKEE (reference sequence). DNA for the CDR3: TGTGCCAGCAGCTTTGGGACAGATGGAAACACCATATATTTT. As protein: CASSFGTDGNTIYF.

The gene calls are TRBV28 and TRBJ2-3, with 11 bases aligning to TRBD2. V shed 1 base and J 5 bases; nucleotides not matched to a gene: 8. Per germline, CDR1 MDHEN and CDR2 SYDVKM. CDR3 length: 17 residues. The CDR3 spells CASSLSRTSGLGDTQYF. Here the CDR3 DNA reads TGTGCCAGCAGTTTATCGCGGACTAGCGGGCTTGGAGATACGCAGTATTTT. Filled out from reference TRBV28 and TRBJ2-3, the complete variable domain reads DVKVTQSSRYLVKRTGEKVFLECVQDMDHENMFWYRQDPGLGLRLIYFSYDVKMKEKGDIPEGYSVSREKKERFSLILESASTNQTSMYLCASSLSRTSGLGDTQYFGPGTRLTVL.

The chain joins TRBV9 to TRBJ2-7; D is possibly TRBD1 (5 bases). Germline V gene lookup returns CDR1 SGDLS and CDR2 YYNGEE. Trimming stripped 4 bases from V and 1 base from J, with 15 bases between. The CDR3 has 15 residues. The CDR3 DNA follows: TGTGCCAGCAGCCCCACAGGAGACCCTTCCTACGAGCAGTACTTC. Amino acids: CASSPTGDPSYEQYF.

The rearrangement uses TRBV28 and TRBJ2-3; 13 bases map to TRBD2. With V trimmed by 5 bases and J by 5 bases, 10 bases remained unmatched. Germline V gene sequence: CDR1 MDHEN, CDR2 SYDVKM. The CDR3 extends over 17 amino acids. The CDR3 sequence: CASSRTGLAGRGDTQYF. The CDR3 DNA sequence: TGTGCCAGCAGTAGAACGGGACTAGCGGGAAGAGGAGATACGCAGTATTTT.

In its sample, this clone was seen once. This chain links TRBV3-1 (or the pseudogene TRBV3-2) with TRBJ2-4, with 7 bases fitting TRBD1. V dropped 5 bases and J dropped 9; count of bases not matched to a gene: 10. Germline V gene lookup returns CDR1 LGHDT and CDR2 YNNKEL (reference sequence). The CDR3 is 14 residues long. For the CDR3, the DNA is TGTGCCAGCAGCGACGGGGACAGAGCCTCCATTCAGTACTTC. It encodes CASSDGDRASIQYF.

The chain uses TRBV27 and TRBJ2-3; D is possibly TRBD2 (6 bases). The CDR3 totals 13 residues. Germline V gene data show CDR1 as MNHEY and CDR2 as SMNVEV (reference sequence). V gave up 4 bases and J gave up 1 base, with 6 bases separating them. In nucleotides, the CDR3 is TGTGCCAGCAGTTGGGGGGGCACAGATACGCAGTATTTT. This encodes CASSWGGTDTQYF.